The 2 T cell receptor beta chains below come from one sample, sequenced in a study of blood T cell repertoires in COVID-19. The method was immunoSEQ multiplex PCR; TCRdb's version includes in-frame clones alone and lacks a portion of them. The table shows 110,000 to 150,000 clones, with under 90% occurring only once. The sequenced sample consisted of peripheral blood. The origin of the receptors is a human donor in a cohort sampled during active COVID-19.

This clone was seen once. The chain has TRBV6-5 and TRBJ1-5; D gene unclear. V was cut by 0 bases and J by 1 base, with 10 bases left in between. This CDR3 contains 16 residues. The germline V gene has CDR1 MNHEY and CDR2 SVGAGI. In DNA form, the CDR3 reads TGTGCCAGCAGTTACTCGAGGCGGCTCAGCAATCAGCCCCAGCATTTT. Protein product: CASSYSRRLSNQPQHF.

V gene TRBV29-1 combines with J gene TRBJ2-7; 10 bases line up with TRBD2. Germline lookup yields CDR1 SQVTM and CDR2 ANQGSEA. This CDR3 is 14 amino acids long. J was trimmed by 5 bases and V by 7 bases; bases with no gene match: 11. The CDR3 sequence is CSGGLAGVLDEQYF. CDR3 DNA: TGCAGCGGGGGGCTAGCGGGAGTTCTGGACGAGCAGTACTTC.